This TCR beta chain originates from a study of molecular identifiers for immune sequencing clone quantification (dated by TCRdb to 2017 to 2018). Notes on the research overall: For a replicate experiment, RNA from 20,000 or 100,000 naive CD8 T cells was divided into five aliquots, and four of the five aliquots were sequenced. This methods study used CD8 T cells to benchmark TCR RNA copy counting and molecular-identifier clustering-based TCR repertoire sequencing (MIDCIRS).

The CDR3 covers 18 residues, taking in both the cysteine and the phenylalanine. Only the CDR3 DNA is retained, 54 bases long and in frame from the first base. The germline V gene supplies CDR1 SGHAT and CDR2 FQNNGV. V sheds 5 bases and J sheds 3 bases, leaving 25 bases between their ends. This clonotype was counted a few times. What this receptor recognizes is not known. Per-base qualities were not stored, and no clone one base away is much larger. The protocol used for the library was PCR. Sequencing was carried out with an Illumina HiSeq 4000. Bulk TCR libraries were generated as previously described, with the TCR primers listed in Table S5 used. The Qiagen AllPrep DNA/RNA kit was used to purify total RNA. Before any analysis, reads coming from multiple sequencing runs of the same library were combined into one pool. The authors processed their data as follows. Reads were retained only if the reads had an exact TCR constant sequence, and the retained reads were trimmed to 150 nt and grouped according to their 12-nt molecular barcodes. Within each barcode group, reads were sub-clustered at a 15% Levenshtein threshold, and quality-weighted consensus sequences were built per RNA molecule. Non-functional sequences were discarded, and so were lower-count sequences lying one edit away from another sequence. Based on a fit of two negative binomial distributions, barcode sub-clusters having less than 20% of the maximum read count were discarded. Using fastp trimming at Q25 and MiXCR clonotype assembly, TCRdb reanalyzed the public sequencing data and kept in-frame beta chains. Identical CDR3 protein sequences are pooled into one entry, listed with their most common genes and DNA. The V and J calls and clone size come from TCRdb's table, not from the authors' own analysis. The sample table records 300,000 to 400,000 distinct CDR3 sequences; roughly a fifth of these occur just once. 0.75% to 0.85% of the sample belongs to the ten largest clones.

Paper-wide results and their limitations: In CMV-specific effector cells, over 99% of molecules were held by clones above 20 RNA copies, whereas under 1% of molecules were held by such clones in naive cells. Identical TCR molecules sharing a barcode could cause highly expanded clone sizes to be underestimated. Spiked-in Jurkat TCR RNA equal to a single cell's worth was reported to be detectable even within 1,200,000 naive CD8 T cells. When barcode sub-clustering was omitted, TCR diversity was inflated by chimeric consensus sequences, with chimeras reaching as high as 47%. Modeling gave about three recovered TCR RNA copies per cell versus about ten by digital PCR, implying roughly 30% capture efficiency. Naive libraries contained spiked-in Jurkat TCR RNA (roughly ten copies' worth), which is not part of the donor repertoire.

Libraries of naive CD8 T cells were built from anywhere between about 17,000 and 1,000,000 sorted cells, with 10%, 30% or 50% of the purified RNA used. Naive CD8 T cells were FACS-sorted as CD8+CD4-CCR7+CD45RA+ on a BD FACSAria II into RLT Plus buffer. Detection sensitivity was tested by spiking Jurkat RNA equal to about eleven TCR copies' worth into samples containing about 19,000-1,000,000 naive CD8 T cells. CD8 T cells were enriched with RosetteSep CD8+ T Cell Enrichment Cocktail and Ficoll-Paque, followed by ACK red cell lysis. The clonotype originates from a human donor in good health. Some libraries in this study had Jurkat cell RNA spiked in. The sample was naive CD8+ T cells from blood, with Jurkat cell RNA spiked in. The cell subset or site label for this specimen denotes: FACS-sorted CD8+CD4-CCR7+CD45RA+ naive T cells. The chain is assembled from TRBV11-2 and TRBJ2-5; the D gene could be either TRBD1 or TRBD2, each agreeing at 7 bases. The nucleotides read TGTGCCAGCAGCGCCGGGACAGTGGTGGGCGGGGGCGAAGAGACCCAGTACTTC. Its protein product is CASSAGTVVGGGEETQYF.